This TCR beta chain derives from a study of a mutant IDH1 vaccine in newly diagnosed glioma. The V gene lost 2 bases and the J gene lost 3 bases, with 14 bases spanning the gap. Germline V gene sequence: CDR1 SNHLY, CDR2 FYNNEI. The CDR3 loop spans 15 amino acids. With respect to this clone: Antigen unknown.

Repertoires were generated with immunoSEQ multiplex PCR, while TCRdb's copy carries only in-frame clones and drops some. The sample lists about 77,000 clones, 75% to 90% occurring once. Time point given: week 23, last vaccination. Alongside topical imiquimod, each dose of vaccine comprised 300 ug of mutant IDH1 20-mer peptide. Patients carried new grade 3 or 4 IDH1-mutant astrocytomas lacking nuclear ATRX. The chain has TRBV2 and TRBJ2-7, with a possible D match to TRBD2 (5 bases). This clonotype was obtained from a woman in her 50s with glioma. Sequences were derived from PBMCs, sampled from a glioma patient whose treatment included an IDH1 peptide vaccine. This chain's CDR3 is CASSEPRGIGYEQYF. The CDR3 DNA follows: TGTGCCAGCAGTGAACCCCGGGGTATTGGCTACGAGCAGTACTTC.